The 11 T cell receptor beta chains below were found in one sample sequenced in a study of T cell repertoires in cytomegalovirus infection. TCRdb re-called the reads with MiXCR, one entry per CDR3 protein. The sample contains roughly 150,000 distinct CDR3 sequences, over 30% of which appear only once. These receptors have no identified antigens. Sample: CD8+ T cells from cultured PBMCs, taken from culture after CMV antigen stimulation. These TCRs come from a human donor in good health (CMV status not recorded). Some clones in this sample may be carry-over from other donors' samples.

Ten or more counts support this clonotype. The rearrangement joins TRBV12-3 or TRBV12-4 to TRBJ2-3; 9 bases align to TRBD2. Trimming cost V 5 bases and J 3 bases; bases outside gene matches: 9. The CDR3 is 16 residues long. Here the CDR3 DNA reads TGTGCCAGCAGTGGGCAGGGCGGGGGGGCGACAGATACGCAGTATTTT. This translates into CASSGQGGGATDTQYF.

The chain carries TRBV5-1 and TRBJ1-1; no definite D call. CDR1 is SGHRS, CDR2 YFSETQ, per germline. V lost 0 bases and J lost 6, with 9 bases in between. The CDR3 runs to 13 residues. CDR3 DNA: TGCGCCAGCAGCTTGGTGAGCACCGCTGAAGCTTTCTTT. This codes for CASSLVSTAEAFF.

This clonotype was observed a few times. This chain links TRBV9 with TRBJ2-4; D unresolved. CDR3 length: 15 residues. V dropped 4 bases and J dropped 3 bases, with 14 bases sitting between them. CDR1 SGDLS and CDR2 YYNGEE come from the germline V gene. This CDR3 reads CASSPDPPGKNIQYF. DNA for the CDR3: TGTGCCAGCAGCCCTGATCCGCCAGGCAAAAACATTCAGTACTTC.

This clonotype was counted ten times or more. This sequence joins TRBV12-3 or TRBV12-4 and TRBJ2-1, with a weak D call TRBD1 (6 bases). This CDR3 region has 14 residues. Trimming took 5 bases from V and 3 from J, leaving 11 bases between them. The CDR3 region is CASSGGQSYNEQFF. The CDR3, as DNA: TGTGCCAGCAGTGGTGGACAGAGCTACAATGAGCAGTTCTTC.

The V gene is TRBV6-8, the J gene TRBJ2-3; tentatively, D is TRBD2 (5 bases). There are 15 residues in the CDR3. Trimming took 0 bases from V and 2 from J, leaving 9 bases between them. The V gene's germline CDR1 is MNHGY and CDR2 SAAAGT. Written as DNA, the CDR3 is TGTGCCAGCAGTTACTCCACGGGGTTCACAGATACGCAGTATTTT. Its translation: CASSYSTGFTDTQYF.

This sequence joins TRBV27 and TRBJ2-3, with D hard to call. Germline V gives CDR1 MNHEY, CDR2 SMNVEV (reference sequence). The V end was cut by 7 bases, the J end by 4 bases, with 12 bases between. This CDR3 region has 13 residues. CDR3 coding DNA: TGTGCCAGCACCACCATCCGGGCAGATACGCAGTATTTT. It specifies CASTTIRADTQYF.

This clonotype appeared many times. The chain is built from TRBV12-3 or TRBV12-4 and TRBJ2-2; 12 bases map to TRBD2. Trimming cost V 4 bases and J 7 bases; bases outside gene matches: 4. The CDR3 spans 15 residues. In DNA, the CDR3 is TGTGCCAGCAGTTCCGGACTAGCGGGAAACGGGGAGCTGTTTTTT. Translating it yields CASSSGLAGNGELFF.

The V gene is TRBV12-3 or TRBV12-4, the J gene TRBJ2-3; weak D call: TRBD2 (6 bases). The V end lost 1 base, the J end lost 1 base, and 9 bases lay between the germline ends. The CDR3 length is 15 residues. The CDR3 nucleotides read TGTGCCAGCAGTTTAGGACCGGGGGGCACAGATACGCAGTATTTT. Protein product: CASSLGPGGTDTQYF.

This clonotype turned up a few times. V is TRBV12-3 or TRBV12-4 and J is TRBJ2-1, with 8 bases matching TRBD1. Trimming removed 6 bases from V and 6 bases from J; junction bases left unmatched: 7. The CDR3 covers 14 residues. Here the CDR3 reads CASSFPDRANEQFF. In DNA, the CDR3 is TGTGCCAGCAGCTTCCCGGACAGGGCCAATGAGCAGTTCTTC.

V usage is TRBV7-9 and J usage is TRBJ2-1, with a tentative D call TRBD2 (6 bases). V shed 4 bases and J shed 8 bases, with 18 bases lying between them. The CDR3 is 15 residues long. Germline V gene sequence: CDR1 SEHNR, CDR2 FQNEAQ (reference sequence). The CDR3 DNA follows: TGTGCCAGCAGCTCGCCGGGACTGCCGATTGATGAGCAGTTCTTC. Protein product: CASSSPGLPIDEQFF.

There are a few counts of this clonotype. The chain's CDR3 is CSLRGAGVGTDTQYF. The CDR3 bases are TGCAGCCTTCGGGGGGCGGGAGTTGGCACAGATACGCAGTATTTT. V usage is TRBV29-1 and J usage is TRBJ2-3, with a tentative D call TRBD2 (7 bases). The V end was cut by 8 bases, the J end by 1 base, with 19 bases between. Germline assignment: CDR1 SQVTM and CDR2 ANQGSEA. The CDR3 totals 15 residues.